What follows are 31 T cell receptor beta chains derived from one specimen sequenced in a study of T cell responses to AZD1222 COVID-19 vaccine listed by TCRdb under 2021. Libraries were made using the immunoSEQ multiplex PCR assay. Entries here come from immuneACCESS through TCRdb and include only in-frame sequences with V and J called. Some clones fail to appear in such tables; in the studies checked, an unresolved V gene covers under half of the shortfall, and the cause of the remainder is unknown. Counted in this sample were approximately 140,000 clones; under 95% of them appeared once. Clones ranked in the top ten supply about 3% of the sample. This specimen's time point label, per the study, means: baseline before first vaccination. Sample treatment or condition, as interpreted from the label and publication: meningococcal conjugate vaccine given as trial control. Sequencing used peripheral blood, obtained on day 0 of MenACWY control vaccination. The receptors derive from an adult in good health.

The rearrangement links TRBV7-3 to TRBJ2-1; either TRBD1 or TRBD2 may supply D (5 bases each). V shed 0 bases and J shed 9 bases, with 12 bases lying between them. The CDR3 loop spans 14 amino acids. CDR1 is SGHTA, CDR2 FQGTGA, per germline. This CDR3 is CASSLTGTRAEQFF. The CDR3 nucleotides read TGTGCCAGCAGCTTAACCGGGACCAGAGCTGAGCAGTTCTTC. The full variable domain, rest sourced from reference TRBV7-3 and TRBJ2-1, is GAGVSQTPSNKVTEKGKYVELRCDPISGHTALYWYRQSLGQGPEFLIYFQGTGAADDSGLPNDRFFAVRPEGSVSTLKIQRTERGDSAVYLCASSLTGTRAEQFFGPGTRLTVL.

In its sample, this clone was seen once. The chain has TRBV7-9 and TRBJ2-7; D might be TRBD1 (5 bases). From germline, CDR1 is SEHNR and CDR2 FQNEAQ (reference sequence). The ends were cut back, 5 bases at V and 5 bases at J, with 16 bases in the middle. The CDR3 consists of 14 residues. This CDR3 is CASSPGPGYHEQYF. The DNA of the CDR3 is TGTGCCAGCAGCCCCGGCCCAGGGTACCACGAGCAGTACTTC.

The chain has TRBV9 and TRBJ1-1; TRBD1 might be the D (5 bases). The CDR3 loop spans 14 amino acids. CDR1 is SGDLS and CDR2 is YYNGEE in the germline V gene. V was trimmed by 0 bases and J by 3 bases, leaving 9 bases between them. The CDR3 nucleotides are TGTGCCAGCAGCGTAGAGGGGCAGTACACTGAAGCTTTCTTT. As protein: CASSVEGQYTEAFF.

CDR3 sequence (DNA): TGTGCCAGCAGCAGGGTGAACACTGAAGCTTTCTTT. Translating gives CASSRVNTEAFF. This chain joins TRBV9 and TRBJ1-1; D is ambiguous. V gave up 4 bases and J gave up 0 bases, with 4 bases separating them. CDR1 SGDLS and CDR2 YYNGEE come from the germline V gene. The CDR3 covers 12 residues.

This chain links TRBV6-6 with TRBJ1-3; D gene uncertain. This CDR3 has 12 residues. Trimming removed 8 bases from V and 4 bases from J, with 9 bases in between. The germline V gene encodes CDR1 MNHNY and CDR2 SVGAGI (reference sequence). The CDR3 coding sequence is TGTGCCAGCCGGGCACAGGGAAACACCATATATTTT. Translated, it gives CASRAQGNTIYF.

The chain uses TRBV9 and TRBJ2-7, with D perhaps TRBD2 (6 bases). Germline loops: CDR1 SGDLS, CDR2 YYNGEE. Trimming removed 4 bases from V and 4 bases from J, with 18 bases in between. This CDR3 spans 15 amino acids. The CDR3 region is CASSPVSGLSYEQYF. As DNA, the CDR3 is TGTGCCAGCAGCCCAGTGTCGGGACTCTCTTACGAGCAGTACTTC.

The CDR3 nucleotides are TGTGCCAGCAGTGAACGGACGGTATTCTCAGGGGGCTTCTATGGCTACACCTTC. This codes for CASSERTVFSGGFYGYTF. V gene TRBV6-1 combines with J gene TRBJ1-2, with 8 bases that match TRBD1. CDR1 is MNHNS, CDR2 SASEGT, per germline. The V gene end was trimmed by 2 bases and the J gene end by 4 bases; junction bases not matched to a gene: 15. The CDR3 consists of 18 residues.

The chain is built from TRBV6-1 and TRBJ1-5; the D is unclear. CDR3 length: 13 amino acids. V lost 2 bases and J 6 bases, leaving 8 bases between the germline ends. CDR1 MNHNS and CDR2 SASEGT come from the germline V gene. CDR3 residues: CASSERESQPQHF. The CDR3 region has the DNA TGTGCCAGCAGTGAAAGGGAATCTCAGCCCCAGCATTTT.

V gene TRBV19 combines with J gene TRBJ2-7; TRBD1 matches at 8 bases. This CDR3 comprises 14 residues. The J segment lost 2 bases and the V segment lost 11 bases, leaving 11 bases of the junction unmatched. Per germline, CDR1 LNHDA and CDR2 SQIVND (reference sequence). This CDR3 reads CASKGQDSAYEQYF. Here the CDR3 DNA reads TGTGCCTCGAAGGGACAGGACTCCGCCTACGAGCAGTACTTC.

The V call is TRBV30, the J call TRBJ2-5, with a possible D match to TRBD1 (5 bases). V lost 0 bases and J 6 bases, leaving 17 bases between the germline ends. The germline CDR1 and CDR2 sequences are GTSNPN and SVGIG (reference sequence). The CDR3 length is 15 residues. The CDR3 sequence is CAWSVGWGAEKTQYF. CDR3 nucleotides: TGTGCCTGGAGTGTGGGGTGGGGCGCAGAGAAGACCCAGTACTTC.

The J gene is TRBJ2-3, the V gene TRBV19, with TRBD1 matching 9 bases. The germline V gene has CDR1 LNHDA and CDR2 SQIVND (reference sequence). The CDR3 is 16 residues long. V shed 4 bases and J 1 base; nucleotides not matched to a gene: 6. CDR3 region: CASSTYTGGGTDTQYF. CDR3 DNA sequence: TGTGCCAGTAGTACATACACAGGGGGCGGCACAGATACGCAGTATTTT.

DNA of the CDR3: TGTGCCAGCAGCAACGGAGGGGTTACTGAAGCTTTCTTT. It codes for CASSNGGVTEAFF. The chain uses TRBV7-2 and TRBJ1-1; possibly TRBD1 for D (5 bases). This CDR3 comprises 13 residues. CDR1 is SGHTA and CDR2 is FQGNSA in the germline V gene. The V gene lost 5 bases and the J gene lost 5 bases, with 12 bases spanning the gap. Using reference TRBV7-2 and TRBJ1-1 for the parts outside the CDR3, the full variable domain is GAGVSQSPSNKVTEKGKDVELRCDPISGHTALYWYRQSLGQGLEFLIYFQGNSAPDKSGLPSDRFSAERTGGSVSTLTIQRTQQEDSAVYLCASSNGGVTEAFFGQGTRLTVV.

The chain employs TRBV9 and TRBJ2-3, with D possibly being TRBD2 (7 bases). V was trimmed by 0 bases and J by 4 bases, leaving 9 bases between them. CDR1 and CDR2 (germline): SGDLS, YYNGEE. This CDR3 comprises 14 residues. The CDR3 DNA follows: TGTGCCAGCAGCGTAGGGGGGGGGCCAGATACGCAGTATTTT. Translating gives CASSVGGGPDTQYF.

The V call is TRBV12-3 or TRBV12-4, the J call TRBJ1-2, with a possible D match to TRBD1 (5 bases). This CDR3 is built from 13 residues. V gave up 9 bases and J gave up 7 bases, with 18 bases separating them. The CDR3 coding sequence is TGTGCCAGTTCATCGCCGGGAGGGGTTGGCTACACCTTC. The encoded protein is CASSSPGGVGYTF.

This clone was observed a few times. The J gene is TRBJ2-5, the V gene TRBV11-3; D ambiguous. The CDR3 has 13 amino acids. Trimming removed 5 bases at V and 0 bases at J, with 7 bases between. Germline-derived CDR1 and CDR2 are SGHNT and YENEEA. CDR3 sequence (DNA): TGTGCCAGCAGCCTGGGGAACCAAGAGACCCAGTACTTC. It translates to CASSLGNQETQYF.

The chain couples TRBV6-5 to TRBJ1-5, with D hard to call. Trimming left V 6 bases short and J 1 base short, with 10 bases between. The germline CDR1 and CDR2 sequences are MNHEY and SVGAGI. This CDR3 comprises 14 residues. The CDR3 bases are TGTGCCAGCAGGGTTCAGTTAAGCAATCAGCCCCAGCATTTT. This gives the protein CASRVQLSNQPQHF.

This clone was observed once. The genes are TRBV19 and TRBJ1-3; perhaps TRBD1 as D (6 bases). CDR3 length: 14 residues. CDR1 and CDR2 from the germline V gene are LNHDA and SQIVND (reference sequence). V was shortened by 3 bases and J by 2 bases, with 8 bases between the two germline ends. In nucleotides, the CDR3 is TGTGCCAGTAGTATGGAGGGGGCTGGAAACACCATATATTTT. Translated, it gives CASSMEGAGNTIYF.

The chain combines TRBV28 with TRBJ1-1; 11 positions match TRBD1. From germline, CDR1 is MDHEN and CDR2 SYDVKM. The CDR3 sequence is 15 residues long. V was clipped by 5 bases and J by 5 bases; unmatched bases: 7. Written as DNA, the CDR3 is TGTGCCAGCAGTCCCGGACAGGGGGCGTGGACTGAAGCTTTCTTT. This gives the protein CASSPGQGAWTEAFF.

The chain links TRBV19 to TRBJ2-2; D is perhaps TRBD1 (5 bases). The germline V gene encodes CDR1 LNHDA and CDR2 SQIVND (reference sequence). V was pared by 6 bases and J by 0 bases, with 8 bases between. The CDR3 consists of 14 residues. The CDR3 sequence is CASRKGPNTGELFF. CDR3 coding DNA: TGTGCCAGTAGAAAGGGGCCGAACACCGGGGAGCTGTTTTTT.

The chain couples TRBV1 to TRBJ1-6. TRBV1 is noted as a pseudogene. The CDR3 contains 21 residues. CDR3 region: CTSSQDQGHASSSSYNSPLHF. CDR3 in DNA: TGCACCAGCAGCCAAGATCAAGGGCACGCTTCATCCAGCTCCTATAATTCACCCCTCCACTTT.

This chain joins TRBV7-2 and TRBJ2-7; TRBD2 might be the D (7 bases). The CDR3 is made up of 13 amino acids. V was pared by 3 bases and J by 3 bases, with 9 bases between. Germline V gene data show CDR1 as SGHTA and CDR2 as FQGNSA. CDR3 DNA: TGTGCCAGCAGCTTCGGGGGGCACTACGAGCAGTACTTC. Its protein product is CASSFGGHYEQYF.

The J gene is TRBJ1-3, the V gene TRBV15, with a tentative D call TRBD1 (5 bases). The germline V and J ends were trimmed by 2 bases and 4 bases, with 9 bases remaining between them. Germline V gene sequence: CDR1 LNHNV, CDR2 YYDKDF (reference sequence). The CDR3 has 14 amino acids. The CDR3, as DNA: TGTGCCACCAGCAGAAGCAGGGAAGGAAACACCATATATTTT. Residues: CATSRSREGNTIYF.

The chain couples TRBV3-1 (or the pseudogene TRBV3-2) to TRBJ2-7; TRBD2 agrees at 8 bases. This CDR3 contains 16 residues. V gave up 0 bases and J gave up 0 bases; unmatched junction bases: 4. Germline CDR1 LGHDT, CDR2 YNNKEL (reference sequence). CDR3 DNA: TGTGCCAGCAGCCAAGATCTAAGCGGGAGCTCCTACGAGCAGTACTTC. Amino acid sequence: CASSQDLSGSSYEQYF.

The chain recombines TRBV30 with TRBJ1-5; 8 nucleotides match TRBD1. Germline assignment: CDR1 GTSNPN and CDR2 SVGIG (reference sequence). V trimming: 2 bases; J trimming: 9 bases; junction bases outside the gene matches: 6. The CDR3 consists of 13 residues. This CDR3 reads CAWSRAGGWPQHF. The CDR3, as DNA: TGTGCCTGGAGTAGGGCAGGGGGCTGGCCCCAGCATTTT.

The rearrangement joins TRBV27 to TRBJ2-7; TRBD1 matches at 10 bases. V lost 0 bases and J lost 12; bases outside the gene matches: 2. This CDR3 region has 12 residues. The germline V gene has CDR1 MNHEY and CDR2 SMNVEV (reference sequence). CDR3 sequence reads: CASSLSGQGWYF. Here the CDR3 DNA reads TGTGCCAGCAGTTTATCGGGACAGGGGTGGTACTTC.

The chain uses TRBV6-5 and TRBJ1-2; D call uncertain. Trimming left V 4 bases short and J 7 bases short, with 19 bases between. This CDR3 contains 15 residues. Germline V gene data show CDR1 as MNHEY and CDR2 as SVGAGI. CDR3 loop: CASSLLRQPVVGYTF. The CDR3 DNA reads TGTGCCAGCAGTTTACTCCGGCAGCCGGTTGTTGGCTACACCTTC.

V and J are TRBV19 and TRBJ1-1; the match to TRBD1 covers 7 bases. This CDR3 has 13 residues. The V gene end was trimmed by 8 bases and the J gene end by 5 bases; junction bases not matched to a gene: 8. Germline assignment: CDR1 LNHDA and CDR2 SQIVND (reference sequence). CDR3 bases: TGTGCCAGTGCTGGGGACAGAAAAACTGAAGCTTTCTTT. Translated: CASAGDRKTEAFF.

The CDR3 coding sequence is TGTGCCAGCAGCTTGACGGCGAACACTGAAGCTTTCTTT. Encoded protein: CASSLTANTEAFF. The chain is built from TRBV7-3 and TRBJ1-1; no definite D call. The CDR3 is made up of 13 amino acids. The ends were cut back, 3 bases at V and 1 base at J, with 6 bases in the middle. Germline CDR1 is SGHTA and CDR2 is FQGTGA.

The rearrangement uses TRBV7-9 and TRBJ2-7; D may match TRBD1 or TRBD2 (7 bases each). The V end lost 5 bases, the J end lost 0 bases, and 20 bases lay between the germline ends. Germline V lookup: CDR1 SEHNR, CDR2 FQNEAQ (reference sequence). This CDR3 spans 17 amino acids. CDR3 sequence reads: CASSPRGGDRASYEQYF. CDR3 nucleotide sequence: TGTGCCAGCAGCCCAAGGGGGGGGGACAGAGCCTCCTACGAGCAGTACTTC.

J is TRBJ1-2 and V is TRBV4-1; D ambiguous. Germline loops: CDR1 MGHRA, CDR2 YSYEKL. V shed 3 bases and J shed 2 bases, with 10 bases lying between them. The CDR3 spans 14 residues. The DNA of the CDR3 is TGCGCCAGCAGCCATTGGGAGCGAAACTATGGCTACACCTTC. Protein product: CASSHWERNYGYTF.

V usage is TRBV27 and J usage is TRBJ1-1; the D gene is possibly TRBD1 (5 bases). The germline CDR1 and CDR2 sequences are MNHEY and SMNVEV (reference sequence). With 4 bases removed from V and 0 bases from J, the gap between germline ends came to 12 bases. The CDR3 spans 15 residues. The CDR3 region has the DNA TGTGCCAGCAGTTCCCCGACAGCCGTGAACACTGAAGCTTTCTTT. Amino acid sequence: CASSSPTAVNTEAFF.